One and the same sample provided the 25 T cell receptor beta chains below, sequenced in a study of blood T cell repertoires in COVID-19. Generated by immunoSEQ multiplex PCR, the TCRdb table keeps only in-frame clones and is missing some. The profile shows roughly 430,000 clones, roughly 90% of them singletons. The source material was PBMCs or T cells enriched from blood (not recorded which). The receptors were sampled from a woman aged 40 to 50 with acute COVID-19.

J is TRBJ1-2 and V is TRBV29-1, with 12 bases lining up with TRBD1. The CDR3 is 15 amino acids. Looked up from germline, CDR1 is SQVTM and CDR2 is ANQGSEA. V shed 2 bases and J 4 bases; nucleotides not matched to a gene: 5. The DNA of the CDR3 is TGCAGCGTTGAAATAGGGACAGGGGGCTTCTATGGCTACACCTTC. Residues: CSVEIGTGGFYGYTF.

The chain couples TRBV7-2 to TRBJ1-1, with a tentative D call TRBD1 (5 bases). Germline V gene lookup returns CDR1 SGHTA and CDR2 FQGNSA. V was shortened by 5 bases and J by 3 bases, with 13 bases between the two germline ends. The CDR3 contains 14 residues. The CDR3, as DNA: TGTGCCAGCAGCCCCCAGGGTATTGACACTGAAGCTTTCTTT. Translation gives CASSPQGIDTEAFF.

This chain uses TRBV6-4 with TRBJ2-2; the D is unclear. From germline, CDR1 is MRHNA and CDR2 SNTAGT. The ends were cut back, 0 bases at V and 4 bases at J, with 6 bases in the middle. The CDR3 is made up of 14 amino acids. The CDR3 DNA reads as TGTGCCAGCAGTGACTCAGGCGGCACCGGGGAGCTGTTTTTT. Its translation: CASSDSGGTGELFF.

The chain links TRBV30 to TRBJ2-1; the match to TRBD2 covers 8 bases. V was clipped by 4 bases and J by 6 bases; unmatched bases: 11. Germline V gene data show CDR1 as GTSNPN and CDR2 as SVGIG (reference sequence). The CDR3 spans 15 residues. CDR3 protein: CAWTTAGTRSNEQFF. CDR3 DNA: TGTGCCTGGACAACCGCCGGGACTAGATCCAATGAGCAGTTCTTC.

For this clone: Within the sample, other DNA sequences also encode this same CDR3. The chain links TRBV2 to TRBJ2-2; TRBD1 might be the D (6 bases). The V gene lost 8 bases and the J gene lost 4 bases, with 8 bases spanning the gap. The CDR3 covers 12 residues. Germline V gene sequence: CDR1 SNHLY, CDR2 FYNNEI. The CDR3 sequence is CASGRGTGELFF. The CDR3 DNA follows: TGTGCCAGCGGCAGGGGCACCGGGGAGCTGTTTTTT.

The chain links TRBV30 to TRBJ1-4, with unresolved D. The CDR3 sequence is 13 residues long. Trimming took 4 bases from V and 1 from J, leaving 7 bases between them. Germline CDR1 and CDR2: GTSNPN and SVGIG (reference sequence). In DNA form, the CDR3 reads TGTGCCTGGAACAGAAGAACTAATGAAAAACTGTTTTTT. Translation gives CAWNRRTNEKLFF. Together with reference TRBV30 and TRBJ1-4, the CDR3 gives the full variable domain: SQTIHQWPATLVQPVGSPLSLECTVEGTSNPNLYWYRQAAGRGLQLLFYSVGIGQISSEVPQNLSASRPQDRQFILSSKKLLLSDSGFYLCAWNRRTNEKLFFGSGTQLSVL.

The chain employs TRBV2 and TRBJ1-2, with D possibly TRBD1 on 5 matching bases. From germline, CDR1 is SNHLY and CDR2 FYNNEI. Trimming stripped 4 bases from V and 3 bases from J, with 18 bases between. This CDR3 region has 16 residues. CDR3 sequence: CASSARRGDEYYGYTF. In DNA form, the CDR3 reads TGTGCCAGCAGTGCGCGGCGGGGGGATGAGTACTATGGCTACACCTTC.

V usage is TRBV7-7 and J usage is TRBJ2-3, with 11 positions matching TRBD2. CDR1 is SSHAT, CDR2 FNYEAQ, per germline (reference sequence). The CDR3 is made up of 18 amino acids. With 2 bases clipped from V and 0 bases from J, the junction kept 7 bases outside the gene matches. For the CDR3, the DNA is TGTGCCAGCAGCTTAATCTTCCTAGCGGGGGGAAGCACAGATACGCAGTATTTT. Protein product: CASSLIFLAGGSTDTQYF.

The CDR3 DNA sequence: TGTGCCAGCAGTCTTACAGGGGGAAGGACTGAAGCTTTCTTT. Protein: CASSLTGGRTEAFF. The V and J genes are TRBV5-4 and TRBJ1-1; 8 positions agree with TRBD1. The CDR3 has 14 residues. CDR1 is SGHNT and CDR2 is YYREEE in the germline V gene (reference sequence). Trimming cost V 5 bases and J 5 bases; bases outside gene matches: 8.

CDR3 coding DNA: TGTGCCACCAGTGATTCACAGGGGGCGTGGGAGACCCAGTACTTC. Residues: CATSDSQGAWETQYF. The rearrangement joins TRBV24-1 to TRBJ2-5, with 9 bases fitting TRBD1. The CDR3 consists of 15 residues. Germline V CDR1 and CDR2: KGHDR, SFDVKD. Trimming took 2 bases from V and 5 from J; bases not matched to a gene: 5.

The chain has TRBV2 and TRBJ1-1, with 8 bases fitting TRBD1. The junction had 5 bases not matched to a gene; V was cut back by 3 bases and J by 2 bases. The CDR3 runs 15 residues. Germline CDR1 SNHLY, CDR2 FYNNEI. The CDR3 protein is CASSEVRGPNTEAFF. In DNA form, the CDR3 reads TGTGCCAGCAGTGAGGTCAGGGGGCCTAACACTGAAGCTTTCTTT. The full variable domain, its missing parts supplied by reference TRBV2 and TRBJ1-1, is EPEVTQTPSHQVTQMGQEVILRCVPISNHLYFYWYRQILGQKVEFLVSFYNNEISEKSEIFDDQFSVERPDGSNFTLKIRSTKLEDSAMYFCASSEVRGPNTEAFFGQGTRLTVV.

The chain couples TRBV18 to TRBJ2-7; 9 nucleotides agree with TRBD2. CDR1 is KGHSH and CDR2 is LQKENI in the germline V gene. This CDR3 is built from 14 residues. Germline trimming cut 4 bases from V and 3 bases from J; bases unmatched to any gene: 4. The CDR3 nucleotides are TGTGCCAGCTCACTGGAGCGGGGGGACTACGAGCAGTACTTC. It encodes CASSLERGDYEQYF.

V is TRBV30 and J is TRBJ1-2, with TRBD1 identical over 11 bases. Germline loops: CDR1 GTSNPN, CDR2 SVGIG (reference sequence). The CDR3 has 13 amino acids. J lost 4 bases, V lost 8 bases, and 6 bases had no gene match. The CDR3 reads CARTGGGSYGYTF. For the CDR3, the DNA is TGTGCCCGGACAGGGGGCGGGAGCTATGGCTACACCTTC. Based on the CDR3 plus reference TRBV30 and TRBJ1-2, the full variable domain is SQTIHQWPATLVQPVGSPLSLECTVEGTSNPNLYWYRQAAGRGLQLLFYSVGIGQISSEVPQNLSASRPQDRQFILSSKKLLLSDSGFYLCARTGGGSYGYTFGSGTRLTVV.

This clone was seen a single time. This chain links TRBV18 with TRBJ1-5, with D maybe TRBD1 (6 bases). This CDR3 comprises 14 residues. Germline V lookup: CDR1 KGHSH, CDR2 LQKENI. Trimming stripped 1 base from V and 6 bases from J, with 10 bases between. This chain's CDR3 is CASSPLAGAQPQHF. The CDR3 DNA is TGTGCCAGCTCACCACTTGCAGGGGCTCAGCCCCAGCATTTT.

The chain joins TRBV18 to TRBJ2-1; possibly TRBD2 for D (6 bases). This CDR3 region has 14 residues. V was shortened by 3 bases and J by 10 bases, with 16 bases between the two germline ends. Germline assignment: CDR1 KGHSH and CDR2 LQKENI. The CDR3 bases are TGTGCCAGCTCACCGGAGGGGCCAGAGATAGAGCAGTTCTTC. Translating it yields CASSPEGPEIEQFF. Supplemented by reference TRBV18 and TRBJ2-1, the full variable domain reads NAGVMQNPRHLVRRRGQEARLRCSPMKGHSHVYWYRQLPEEGLKFMVYLQKENIIDESGMPKERFSAEFPKEGPSILRIQQVVRGDSAAYFCASSPEGPEIEQFFGPGTRLTVL.

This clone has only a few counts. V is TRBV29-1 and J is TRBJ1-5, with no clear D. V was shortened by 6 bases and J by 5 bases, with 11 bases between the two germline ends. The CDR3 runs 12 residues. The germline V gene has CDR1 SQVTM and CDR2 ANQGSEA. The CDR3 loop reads CSVRELDQPQHF. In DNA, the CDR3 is TGCAGCGTCCGGGAGTTGGATCAGCCCCAGCATTTT.

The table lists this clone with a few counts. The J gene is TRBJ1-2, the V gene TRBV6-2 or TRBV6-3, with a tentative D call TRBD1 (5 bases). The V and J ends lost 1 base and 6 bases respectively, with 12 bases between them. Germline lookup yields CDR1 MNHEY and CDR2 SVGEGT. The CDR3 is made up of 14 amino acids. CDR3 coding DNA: TGTGCCAGCAGTTACTACTCGGGACTAAATGGCTACACCTTC. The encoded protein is CASSYYSGLNGYTF.

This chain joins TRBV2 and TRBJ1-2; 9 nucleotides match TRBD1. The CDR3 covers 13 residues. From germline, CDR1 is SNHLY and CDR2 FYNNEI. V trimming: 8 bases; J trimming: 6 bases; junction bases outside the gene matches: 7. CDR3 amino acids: CASGQGRSDGYTF. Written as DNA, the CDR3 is TGTGCCAGCGGACAGGGGAGGTCGGATGGCTACACCTTC.

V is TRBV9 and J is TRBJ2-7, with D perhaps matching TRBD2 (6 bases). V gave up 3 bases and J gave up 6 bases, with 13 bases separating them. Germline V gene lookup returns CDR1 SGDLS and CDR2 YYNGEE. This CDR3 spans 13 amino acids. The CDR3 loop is CASSDGTLTEQYF. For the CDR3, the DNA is TGTGCCAGCAGCGATGGGACTTTAACCGAGCAGTACTTC. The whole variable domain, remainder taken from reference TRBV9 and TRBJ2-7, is DSGVTQTPKHLITATGQRVTLRCSPRSGDLSVYWYQQSLDQGLQFLIQYYNGEERAKGNILERFSAQQFPDLHSELNLSSLELGDSALYFCASSDGTLTEQYFGPGTRLTVT.

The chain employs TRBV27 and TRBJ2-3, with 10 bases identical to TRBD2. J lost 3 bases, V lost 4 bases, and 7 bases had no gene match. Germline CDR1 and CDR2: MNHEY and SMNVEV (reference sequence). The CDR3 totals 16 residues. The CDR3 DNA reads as TGTGCCAGCAGTTATAAGCGGGGGGGCCCGACAGATACGCAGTATTTT. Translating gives CASSYKRGGPTDTQYF.

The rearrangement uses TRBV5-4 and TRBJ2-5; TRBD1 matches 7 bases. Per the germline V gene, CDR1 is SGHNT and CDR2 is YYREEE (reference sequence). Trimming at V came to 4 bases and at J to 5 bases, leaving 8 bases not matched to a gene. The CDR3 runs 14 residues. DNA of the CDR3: TGTGCCAGCAGCGATACAGGGGTCCAGGAGACCCAGTACTTC. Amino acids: CASSDTGVQETQYF.

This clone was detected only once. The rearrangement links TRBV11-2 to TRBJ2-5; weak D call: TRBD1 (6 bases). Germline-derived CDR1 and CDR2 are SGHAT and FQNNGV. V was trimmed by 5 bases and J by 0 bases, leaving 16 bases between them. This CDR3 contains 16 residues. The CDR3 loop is CASSERYRADQETQYF. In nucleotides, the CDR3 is TGTGCCAGCAGCGAAAGATACAGGGCCGACCAAGAGACCCAGTACTTC.

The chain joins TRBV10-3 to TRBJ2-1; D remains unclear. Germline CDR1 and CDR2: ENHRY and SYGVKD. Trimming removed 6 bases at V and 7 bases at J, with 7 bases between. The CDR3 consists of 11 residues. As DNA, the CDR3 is TGTGCCATCAGCGAGCAAAATGAGCAGTTCTTC. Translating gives CAISEQNEQFF.

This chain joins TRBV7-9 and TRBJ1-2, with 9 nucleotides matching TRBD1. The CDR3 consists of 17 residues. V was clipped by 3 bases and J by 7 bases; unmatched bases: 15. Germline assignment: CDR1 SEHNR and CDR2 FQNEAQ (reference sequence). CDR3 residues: CASSFMPGQGKEGGYTF. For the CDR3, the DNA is TGTGCCAGCAGCTTTATGCCGGGACAGGGAAAGGAGGGTGGCTACACCTTC.

The CDR3 loop is CASSISGTEGNTIYF. The CDR3 DNA reads as TGCGCCAGCAGCATTTCCGGGACAGAAGGAAACACCATATATTTT. The chain couples TRBV5-1 to TRBJ1-3, with 7 bases identical to TRBD1. The trim removed 4 bases at V and 4 bases at J, leaving 8 bases unmatched. From germline, CDR1 is SGHRS and CDR2 YFSETQ. This CDR3 region has 15 residues.